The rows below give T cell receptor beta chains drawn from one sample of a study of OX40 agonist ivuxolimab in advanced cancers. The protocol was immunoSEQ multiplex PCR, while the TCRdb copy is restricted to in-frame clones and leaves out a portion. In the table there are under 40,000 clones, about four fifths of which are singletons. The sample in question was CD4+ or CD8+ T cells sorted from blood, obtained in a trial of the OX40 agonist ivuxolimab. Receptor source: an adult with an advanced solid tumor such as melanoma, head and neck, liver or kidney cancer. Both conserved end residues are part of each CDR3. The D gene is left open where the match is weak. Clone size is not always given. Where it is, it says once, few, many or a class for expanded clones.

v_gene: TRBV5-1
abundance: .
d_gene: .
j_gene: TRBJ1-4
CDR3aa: CASSLVGGNEKLFF
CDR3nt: TGCGCCAGCAGCTTGGTAGGGGGTAATGAAAAACTGTTTTTT

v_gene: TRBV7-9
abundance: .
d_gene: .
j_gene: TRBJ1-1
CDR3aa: CASSTSMIARNTEAFF
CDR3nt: TGTGCCAGCAGCACTAGTATGATAGCGAGGAACACTGAAGCTTTCTTT

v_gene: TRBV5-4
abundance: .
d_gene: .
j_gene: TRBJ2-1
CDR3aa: CALQALPSSYNEQFF
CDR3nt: TGTGCCCTTCAGGCCCTCCCCAGCTCCTACAATGAGCAGTTCTTC

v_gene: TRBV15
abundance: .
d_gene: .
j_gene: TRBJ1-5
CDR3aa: CATSSKGMGQPQHF
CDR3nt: TGTGCCACCAGCAGTAAGGGGATGGGGCAGCCCCAGCATTTT

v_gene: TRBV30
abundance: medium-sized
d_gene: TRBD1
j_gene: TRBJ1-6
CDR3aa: CARMTGFGSPLHF
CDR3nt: TGTGCCCGAATGACAGGGTTCGGATCACCCCTCCACTTT

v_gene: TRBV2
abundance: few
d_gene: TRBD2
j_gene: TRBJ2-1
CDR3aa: CASSAVEAGGQLEQFF
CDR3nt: TGTGCCAGCAGTGCCGTTGAGGCGGGAGGGCAACTTGAGCAGTTCTTC

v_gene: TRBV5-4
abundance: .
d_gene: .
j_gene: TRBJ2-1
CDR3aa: CASSLDTNEQFF
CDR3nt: TGTGCCAGCAGCTTAGATACTAATGAGCAGTTCTTC

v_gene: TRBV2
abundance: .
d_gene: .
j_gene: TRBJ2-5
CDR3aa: CASSVPGAGQETQYF
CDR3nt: TGTGCCAGCAGCGTACCCGGGGCGGGACAAGAGACCCAGTACTTC

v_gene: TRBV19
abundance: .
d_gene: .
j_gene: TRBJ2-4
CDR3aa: CASSIQDSPGIQYF
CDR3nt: TGTGCCAGTAGTATCCAGGACTCCCCGGGGATTCAGTACTTC

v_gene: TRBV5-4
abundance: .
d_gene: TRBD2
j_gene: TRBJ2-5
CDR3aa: CASSPDPFIAGGRQETQYF
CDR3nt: TGTGCCAGCAGCCCGGATCCTTTTATAGCGGGAGGTCGGCAAGAGACCCAGTACTTC

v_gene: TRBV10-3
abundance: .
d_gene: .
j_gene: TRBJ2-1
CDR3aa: CAISESGGEQFF
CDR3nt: TGTGCCATCAGTGAGTCGGGGGGTGAGCAGTTCTTC

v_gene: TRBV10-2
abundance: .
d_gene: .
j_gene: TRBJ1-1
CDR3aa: CASSSFGTAAFF
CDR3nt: TGCGCCAGCAGTTCGTTCGGGACTGCAGCTTTCTTT

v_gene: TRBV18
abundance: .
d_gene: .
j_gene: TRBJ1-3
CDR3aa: CASSQQEGNGNTIYF
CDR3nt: TGTGCCAGCTCACAACAGGAGGGGAATGGAAACACCATATATTTT

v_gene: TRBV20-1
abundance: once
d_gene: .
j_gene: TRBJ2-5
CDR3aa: CSARVGETQYF
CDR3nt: TGCAGTGCTAGAGTTGGGGAGACCCAGTACTTC

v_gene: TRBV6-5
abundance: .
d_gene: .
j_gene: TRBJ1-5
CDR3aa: CASRRDNWQPQHF
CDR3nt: TGTGCCAGCAGACGAGACAATTGGCAGCCCCAGCATTTT

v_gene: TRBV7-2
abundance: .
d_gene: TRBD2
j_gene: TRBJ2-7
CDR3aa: CASSPGLAGGEQYF
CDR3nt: TGTGCCAGCAGCCCGGGACTAGCGGGAGGCGAGCAGTACTTC

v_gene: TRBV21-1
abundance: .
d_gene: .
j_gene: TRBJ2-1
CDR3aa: CASSKGGRSLYNEQFF
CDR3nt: TGTGCCAGCAGCAAGGGGGGGAGGAGCCTTTACAATGAGCAGTTCTTC

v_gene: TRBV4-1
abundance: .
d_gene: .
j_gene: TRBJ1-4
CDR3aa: CASSQDLGANEKLFF
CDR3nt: TGCGCCAGCAGCCAAGATTTGGGTGCGAATGAAAAACTGTTTTTT

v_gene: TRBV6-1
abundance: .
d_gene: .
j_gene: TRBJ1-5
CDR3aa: CASSPSYSNQPQHF
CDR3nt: TGTGCCAGCAGTCCGTCTTATAGCAATCAGCCCCAGCATTTT

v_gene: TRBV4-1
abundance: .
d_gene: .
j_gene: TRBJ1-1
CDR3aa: CASSRDSYTEAFF
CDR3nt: TGCGCCAGCAGCCGAGACAGTTACACTGAAGCTTTCTTT

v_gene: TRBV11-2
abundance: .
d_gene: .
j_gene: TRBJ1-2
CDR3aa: CASSLDPGRGSYGYTF
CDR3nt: TGTGCCAGCAGCTTAGACCCCGGCCGGGGGAGTTATGGCTACACCTTC

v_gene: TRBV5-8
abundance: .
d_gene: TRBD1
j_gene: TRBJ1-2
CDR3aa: CASSLTGGGYTF
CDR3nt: TGTGCCAGCAGCTTGACAGGGGGTGGCTACACCTTC

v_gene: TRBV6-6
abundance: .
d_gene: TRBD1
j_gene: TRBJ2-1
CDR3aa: CASSSIRGNEQFF
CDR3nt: TGTGCCAGCAGTTCAATCAGGGGGAATGAGCAGTTCTTC

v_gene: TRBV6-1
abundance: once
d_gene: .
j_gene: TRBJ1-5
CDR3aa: CASSLEQGPGQPQHF
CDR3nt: TGTGCCAGCAGTCTAGAACAGGGACCAGGGCAGCCCCAGCATTTT